These 7 T cell receptor beta chains came from one sample sequenced in a study of blood T cell repertoires in COVID-19. The repertoire was sequenced with immunoSEQ multiplex PCR; TCRdb's copy has only in-frame clones and lacks some. The sample includes around 25,000 clones, about 86% of them seen just once. Sequencing input: peripheral blood. The receptors derive from a man between 65 and 80 years old with acute or convalescent COVID-19.

This sequence joins TRBV7-8 and TRBJ1-5; D possibly corresponds to TRBD1 (6 bases). Germline V gene data show CDR1 as SGHVS and CDR2 as FQNEAQ. Between the trimmed V and J ends, which lost 0 bases and 5 bases, there was a span of 14 bases. The CDR3 length is 16 residues. The CDR3 DNA is TGTGCCAGCAGCTTAGCAACGGCAGGGGTTGATCAGCCCCAGCATTTT. It encodes CASSLATAGVDQPQHF.

The V call is TRBV12-5, the J call TRBJ2-1; TRBD2 agrees at 7 bases. CDR1 is LGHNT, CDR2 FRNRAP, per germline. After removal of 5 bases from V and 0 bases from J, the junction contained 25 bases not matched to a gene. The CDR3 is made up of 22 amino acids. The CDR3 region has the DNA TGTGCTAGTGGTGATCAGGATTTTCTAGCGGTTCCCAGGAAAAGCTCCTACAATGAGCAGTTCTTC. Translation gives CASGDQDFLAVPRKSSYNEQFF.

This clone was counted only a few times. This chain links TRBV2 with TRBJ1-5; weak D call: TRBD1 (6 bases). This CDR3 spans 17 amino acids. V gave up 5 bases and J gave up 2 bases, with 19 bases separating them. The germline gives CDR1 SNHLY, CDR2 FYNNEI. CDR3 amino acids: CASSSRDTRIGNQPQHF. In DNA, the CDR3 is TGTGCCAGCAGTTCCCGGGACACCCGTATTGGCAATCAGCCCCAGCATTTT. The full variable domain, its missing parts supplied by reference TRBV2 and TRBJ1-5, is EPEVTQTPSHQVTQMGQEVILRCVPISNHLYFYWYRQILGQKVEFLVSFYNNEISEKSEIFDDQFSVERPDGSNFTLKIRSTKLEDSAMYFCASSSRDTRIGNQPQHFGDGTRLSIL.

This clone was seen only once. The chain carries TRBV5-1 and TRBJ2-1, with 9 nucleotides matching TRBD1. Trimming at V came to 3 bases and at J to 6 bases, leaving 4 bases not matched to a gene. The CDR3 loop spans 14 amino acids. The germline gives CDR1 SGHRS, CDR2 YFSETQ. This CDR3 is CASSSPGQGNEQFF. DNA of the CDR3: TGCGCCAGCAGCTCCCCGGGACAGGGCAATGAGCAGTTCTTC.

This chain's CDR3 is CASSKAGLAKNIQYF. The CDR3 DNA sequence: TGTGCCAGTAGTAAGGCGGGACTAGCCAAAAACATTCAGTACTTC. J is TRBJ2-4 and V is TRBV19, with D possibly matching TRBD2 (6 bases). This CDR3 spans 15 amino acids. Trimming took off 4 bases at V and 0 bases at J, with 10 bases between the two ends. CDR1 is LNHDA and CDR2 is SQIVND in the germline V gene (reference sequence).

The V call is TRBV7-8, the J call TRBJ2-5, with D maybe TRBD2 (5 bases). The V gene lost 3 bases and the J gene lost 0 bases, with 17 bases spanning the gap. Germline CDR1 reads SGHVS; CDR2 reads FQNEAQ. This CDR3 is built from 17 residues. The CDR3 bases are TGTGCCAGCAGCTTGAGGGCGGGCTTCTCTTACCAAGAGACCCAGTACTTC. This sequence encodes CASSLRAGFSYQETQYF.

The V gene is TRBV5-5, the J gene TRBJ2-3; 10 bases line up with TRBD2. The CDR3 loop spans 15 amino acids. CDR1 and CDR2 (germline): SGHKS, YYEKEE (reference sequence). The J segment lost 4 bases and the V segment lost 3 bases, leaving 5 bases of the junction unmatched. For the CDR3, the DNA is TGTGCCAGCAGCTCTAGCGGGGGAGGTTCAGATACGCAGTATTTT. This sequence encodes CASSSSGGGSDTQYF.